This TCR beta chain was sequenced in a study of blood T cells in healthy people across ages. For the second PCR, which ran for roughly 6 to 11 cycles, a sample-barcoded 5' primer and a J-beta primer mix were used. TCRdb redid the calling of the 5' RACE reads with MiXCR, one entry per CDR3 protein. The data contain over 600,000 distinct CDR3 sequences, roughly three fifths of them singletons. The sample was blood. The clonotype originates from a man aged 35 to 55 in good health.

CDR3 coding DNA: TGTGCCTGGAGTATCCCCCCAGGGGAAAAACTGTTTTTT. This encodes CAWSIPPGEKLFF. The V call is TRBV30, the J call TRBJ1-4; TRBD1 is a possible D gene (5 bases). There are 13 residues in the CDR3. Trimming removed 2 bases from V and 8 bases from J, with 12 bases in between. Germline V gene lookup returns CDR1 GTSNPN and CDR2 SVGIG (reference sequence).